The source of this T cell receptor beta chain is a study of blood T cells in healthy people across ages. It was with a sample-barcoded 5' primer and a J-beta primer mix that a second PCR of roughly 7 to 11 cycles was run. TCRdb reprocessed the 5' RACE reads via MiXCR and lists one record per CDR3 protein. This table holds more than 600,000 distinct CDR3 sequences, roughly 25% found once. These records were also assigned to another study, of T cells of mothers and their children.

The sequenced sample was blood. The sequence was obtained from a boy aged 5-17 years in good health.

The CDR3 DNA reads TGTGCTAGTGGTTTGATCATAGAGACCCAGTACTTC. The encoded protein is CASGLIIETQYF. This rearrangement joins TRBV12-5 to TRBJ2-5; no clear D gene. The germline V gene has CDR1 LGHNT and CDR2 FRNRAP. The V and J ends lost 2 bases and 4 bases respectively, with 5 bases between them. The CDR3 has 12 residues. The full variable domain, completed using reference TRBV12-5 and TRBJ2-5, is DARVTQTPRHKVTEMGQEVTMRCQPILGHNTVFWYRQTMMQGLELLAYFRNRAPLDDSGMPKDRFSAEMPDATLATLKIQPSEPRDSAVYFCASGLIIETQYFGPGTRLLVL.